Listed here are 9 T cell receptor beta chains from one sample, sequenced in a study of shared clonotypes between healthy human individuals. Libraries were prepared by immunoSEQ multiplex PCR; TCRdb keeps only in-frame clonotypes and omits some of them. This sample yields about 450,000 clones, of which roughly 83% are seen a single time; about 13% belongs to the top ten. Sequencing used PBMCs. The receptors come from a woman aged 40 to 49 in good health. Some clones in this sample may be carry-over from other donors' samples.

This clone was picked up many times. The chain employs TRBV18 and TRBJ1-1, with 9 bases fitting TRBD1. The CDR3 spans 15 residues. Germline lookup yields CDR1 KGHSH and CDR2 LQKENI. V lost 4 bases to trimming and J lost 3 bases; unmatched junction nucleotides: 6. The CDR3 region is CASSQTGGSDTEAFF. DNA of the CDR3: TGTGCCAGCTCACAAACAGGGGGCTCGGACACTGAAGCTTTCTTT.

Details on this clone: This is likely an artifact of a read error, given a far larger clone one base away. The chain recombines TRBV30 with TRBJ2-6, with TRBD1 as a possible D gene (5 bases). This CDR3 spans 13 amino acids. The germline gives CDR1 GTSNPN, CDR2 SVGIG (reference sequence). CDR3 protein: CAWSFGGADVLTF. The CDR3 DNA reads TGTGCCTGGAGTTTTGGTGGGGCCGACGTCCTGACTTTC.

The chain joins TRBV5-1 to TRBJ2-1; 12 bases are a match to TRBD2. The ends lost 5 bases at V and 2 bases at J; junction bases unmatched: 14. This CDR3 spans 19 amino acids. Germline V gene sequence: CDR1 SGHRS, CDR2 YFSETQ. In DNA, the CDR3 is TGCGCCAGCAGTATCAGGACTAGCGGGACTCTAGGGACCTACAATGAGCAGTTCTTC. Protein sequence: CASSIRTSGTLGTYNEQFF.

The table lists this clone with a few counts. The genes are TRBV30 and TRBJ1-2; D is unclear. This CDR3 spans 15 amino acids. V was pared by 5 bases and J by 0 bases, with 16 bases between. Germline CDR1 GTSNPN, CDR2 SVGIG (reference sequence). CDR3 in amino acids: CAWLAVVEANYGYTF. CDR3 nucleotide sequence: TGTGCCTGGTTAGCGGTAGTGGAGGCTAACTATGGCTACACCTTC.

The chain joins TRBV9 to TRBJ1-2, with D tentatively TRBD1 (6 bases). The CDR3 length is 15 residues. CDR1 SGDLS and CDR2 YYNGEE come from the germline V gene. V was clipped by 2 bases and J by 4 bases, with 15 bases between them. The CDR3 spells CASSVTTGFGYGYTF. For the CDR3, the DNA is TGTGCCAGCAGCGTTACTACAGGGTTCGGCTATGGCTACACCTTC.

This chain uses TRBV27 with TRBJ1-2; a weak D match, TRBD1 (6 bases). V dropped 5 bases and J dropped 9 bases, with 22 bases sitting between them. Germline CDR1 and CDR2: MNHEY and SMNVEV (reference sequence). This CDR3 comprises 15 residues. The CDR3, as DNA: TGTGCCAGCAGTCGGGTACAGGGTATAGGTAGGAGCTACACCTTC. It specifies CASSRVQGIGRSYTF.

This clone was seen once. This chain uses TRBV7-2 with TRBJ2-5, with D perhaps given as TRBD1 or TRBD2 (6 bases each). The end of the DNA fits TRBJ2-7 better, so the J call may be wrong. Per germline, CDR1 SGHTA and CDR2 FQGNSA. CDR3 length equals 14 residues. The CDR3 loop reads CASSLSGANYEQYF. In DNA, the CDR3 is TGTGCCAGCAGCTTATCGGGGGCCAACTACGAGCAGTACTTC.

The chain is built from TRBV7-2 and TRBJ2-7; 8 nucleotides agree with TRBD1. Trimming at V came to 2 bases and at J to 2 bases, leaving 5 bases not matched to a gene. The CDR3 length is 15 residues. CDR1 is SGHTA, CDR2 FQGNSA, per germline. The CDR3 here is CASSLRGQGAYEQYF. For the CDR3, the DNA is TGTGCCAGCAGCTTAAGAGGACAGGGAGCCTACGAGCAGTACTTC.

This chain connects TRBV27 to TRBJ2-3, with unresolved D. Trimming removed 8 bases at V and 2 bases at J, with 11 bases between. Germline V gene sequence: CDR1 MNHEY, CDR2 SMNVEV (reference sequence). The CDR3 sequence is 13 residues long. The CDR3 spells CASRRYDTDTQYF. The CDR3 DNA reads as TGTGCCAGCCGTCGATATGACACAGATACGCAGTATTTT.